The rows below give T cell receptor beta chains drawn from one sample of a study of T cell repertoires in cytomegalovirus infection. TCRdb reprocessed the reads via MiXCR and lists one record per CDR3 protein. The table records around 250,000 distinct CDR3 sequences, about a sixth of them present only once. The sample taken for sequencing was CD8+ T cells from PBMCs. The receptor source for this set is a human donor in good health (CMV status not recorded). Some clones in this sample may be carry-over from other donors' samples. Both conserved end residues are part of each CDR3. A D gene is named only where the DNA matches it firmly.

cdr3_length d_call v_call cdr3_aa
16 NA TRBV12-3/TRBV12-4 CASSSVSSIYNYGYTF
14 TRBD1 TRBV7-9 CASSLKGAPYEQYF
17 TRBD1 TRBV7-9 CASNEGAVGPRNEKLFF
15 TRBD2 TRBV9 CASSVASGVSYEQYF
16 NA TRBV4-1 CASSQEPNRRNTEAFF
21 TRBD2 TRBV29-1 CSVEDWTSGDWNQVSADTQYF
15 NA TRBV7-6 CASSLGAAENTEAFF
13 NA TRBV19 CASSDRSSTEAFF
16 NA TRBV5-1 CASSSAGYTGTDTQYF
15 NA TRBV2 CASSVREWDTGELFF
17 TRBD2 TRBV4-2 CASSQGSGTSASYEQYF
16 NA TRBV7-9 CASSFIGMDTDNEQFF
12 NA TRBV7-9 CASSLGGRTQHF
13 NA TRBV6-6 CASSYEGGNEQFF
16 NA TRBV27 CASSSREDVGYLKAFF
16 TRBD1 TRBV7-8 CASSDRGFLSTDTQYF
13 NA TRBV12-3/TRBV12-4 CASSLDGSGGYTF
12 NA TRBV7-8 CASSRYDNEQFF
13 NA TRBV12-3/TRBV12-4 CASSPGGPNEAFF
13 NA TRBV27 CASSFRASREQYF
13 NA TRBV6-1 CASQNFYTGELFF
14 NA TRBV11-1 CASSLDDSYNEQFF
11 NA TRBV19 CASSMLTEAFF
12 NA TRBV6-2/TRBV6-3 CASNAEWDEQYF
13 NA TRBV7-2 CASAEDWNTEAFF
15 TRBD2 TRBV4-1 CASSQDATSGQTQYF
15 NA TRBV7-9 CASSPDGQSNQPQHF
15 NA TRBV7-2 CASSLRGGLNAKRFF
15 NA TRBV7-8 CASSSTYSYLYGYTF
13 TRBD2 TRBV2 CASRTSGGYEQFF
15 TRBD2 TRBV6-5 CASKILAGTYNEQFF
16 TRBD1 TRBV7-6 CASSLGTGRLNDEQYF
15 NA TRBV7-8 CASSLEPGVSYEQYF
14 NA TRBV28 CASSLQGGNSPLHF
16 NA TRBV6-1 CASRGSGLASYNEQFF
14 NA TRBV6-4 CASSLWGRYQPQHF
14 TRBD1 TRBV19 CASDAGGSNTEAFF
16 NA TRBV19 CASLDRNGVNEETQYF
15 TRBD1 TRBV20-1 CSARDRQGSSYEQYF
15 TRBD1 TRBV19 CASSIISGGNQPQHF
13 NA TRBV11-2 CASSLSVANTQYF
17 TRBD2 TRBV25-1 CASSESGLAGDWDTQYF
15 NA TRBV28 CASSRGTFSYNEQFF
14 TRBD2 TRBV6-1 CASSRTSGVYEQYF
13 NA TRBV20-1 CSAAGDINQPQHF
14 NA TRBV7-9 CASSLVAQNYEQYF
19 NA TRBV7-9 CASSLETKTAFEVGNEQFF
14 TRBD1 TRBV5-1 CASRDRGHGSPLHF
17 NA TRBV19 CASSGLGQPYSNQPQHF
16 NA TRBV4-3 CASSQYIGGQDNEQFF
13 NA TRBV20-1 CSARDISGYEQYF
15 NA TRBV7-9 CASSRPNTGSPPEDF
19 TRBD1 TRBV7-9 CASSTNRGRNPLHTGELFF
14 NA TRBV7-8 CASSSQGTKNIQYF
14 TRBD1 TRBV25-1 CASSGRTGFYGYTF
11 NA TRBV12-5 CASGQNTEAFF
12 NA TRBV27 CASSPDGTEAFF
13 NA TRBV4-2 CASSQEEPYEAFF
15 NA TRBV5-1 CASSPQGEGTDTQYF